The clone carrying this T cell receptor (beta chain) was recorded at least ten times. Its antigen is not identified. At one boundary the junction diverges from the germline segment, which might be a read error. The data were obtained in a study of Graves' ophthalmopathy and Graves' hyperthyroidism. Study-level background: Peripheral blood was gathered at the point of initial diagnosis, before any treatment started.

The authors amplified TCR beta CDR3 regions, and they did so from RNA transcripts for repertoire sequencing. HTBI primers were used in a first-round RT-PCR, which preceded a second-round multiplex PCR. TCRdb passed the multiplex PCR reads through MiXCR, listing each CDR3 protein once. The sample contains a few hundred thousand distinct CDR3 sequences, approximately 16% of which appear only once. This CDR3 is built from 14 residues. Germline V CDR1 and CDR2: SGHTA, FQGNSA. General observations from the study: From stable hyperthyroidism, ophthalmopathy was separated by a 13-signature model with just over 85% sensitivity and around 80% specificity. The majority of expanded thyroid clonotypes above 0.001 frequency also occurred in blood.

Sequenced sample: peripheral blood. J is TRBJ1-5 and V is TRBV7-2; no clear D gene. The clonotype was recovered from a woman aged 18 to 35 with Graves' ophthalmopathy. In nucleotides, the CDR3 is TGTGCCAACAGCTTAGTTCAGGCCAAGGGGCCCCAGCATTTT. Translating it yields CANSLVQAKGPQHF.